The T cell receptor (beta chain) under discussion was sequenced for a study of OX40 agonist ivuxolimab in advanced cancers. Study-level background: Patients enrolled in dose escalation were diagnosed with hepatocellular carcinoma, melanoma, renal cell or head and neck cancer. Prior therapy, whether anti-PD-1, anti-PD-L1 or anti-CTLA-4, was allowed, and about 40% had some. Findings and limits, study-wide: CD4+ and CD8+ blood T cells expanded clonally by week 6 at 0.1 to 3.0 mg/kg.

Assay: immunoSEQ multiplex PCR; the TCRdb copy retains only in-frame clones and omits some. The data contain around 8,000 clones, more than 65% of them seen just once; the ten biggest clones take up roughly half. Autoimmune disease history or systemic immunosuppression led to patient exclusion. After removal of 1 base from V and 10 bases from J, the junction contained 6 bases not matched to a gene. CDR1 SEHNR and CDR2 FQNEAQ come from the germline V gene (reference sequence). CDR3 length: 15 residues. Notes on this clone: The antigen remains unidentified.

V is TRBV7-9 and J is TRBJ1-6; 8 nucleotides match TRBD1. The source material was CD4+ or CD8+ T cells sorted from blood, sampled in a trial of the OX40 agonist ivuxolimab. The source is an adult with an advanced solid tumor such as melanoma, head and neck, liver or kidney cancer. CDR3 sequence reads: CASSLDRGLDSPLHF. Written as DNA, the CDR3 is TGTGCCAGCAGCTTAGACAGGGGGTTAGACTCACCCCTCCACTTT.